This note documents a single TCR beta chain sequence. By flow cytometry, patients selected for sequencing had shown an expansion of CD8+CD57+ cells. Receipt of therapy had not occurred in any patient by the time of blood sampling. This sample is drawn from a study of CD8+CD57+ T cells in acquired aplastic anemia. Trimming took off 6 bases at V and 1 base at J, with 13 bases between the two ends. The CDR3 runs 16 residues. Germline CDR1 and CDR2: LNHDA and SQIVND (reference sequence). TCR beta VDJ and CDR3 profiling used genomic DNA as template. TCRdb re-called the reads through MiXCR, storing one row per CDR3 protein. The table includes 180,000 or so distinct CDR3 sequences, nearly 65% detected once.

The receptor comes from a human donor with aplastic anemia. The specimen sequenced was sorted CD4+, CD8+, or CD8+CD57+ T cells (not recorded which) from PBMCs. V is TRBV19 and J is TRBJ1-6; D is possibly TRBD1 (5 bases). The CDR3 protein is CASRSQDGSYNSPLHF. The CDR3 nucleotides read TGTGCCAGTAGGTCACAGGACGGATCCTATAATTCACCCCTCCACTTT.